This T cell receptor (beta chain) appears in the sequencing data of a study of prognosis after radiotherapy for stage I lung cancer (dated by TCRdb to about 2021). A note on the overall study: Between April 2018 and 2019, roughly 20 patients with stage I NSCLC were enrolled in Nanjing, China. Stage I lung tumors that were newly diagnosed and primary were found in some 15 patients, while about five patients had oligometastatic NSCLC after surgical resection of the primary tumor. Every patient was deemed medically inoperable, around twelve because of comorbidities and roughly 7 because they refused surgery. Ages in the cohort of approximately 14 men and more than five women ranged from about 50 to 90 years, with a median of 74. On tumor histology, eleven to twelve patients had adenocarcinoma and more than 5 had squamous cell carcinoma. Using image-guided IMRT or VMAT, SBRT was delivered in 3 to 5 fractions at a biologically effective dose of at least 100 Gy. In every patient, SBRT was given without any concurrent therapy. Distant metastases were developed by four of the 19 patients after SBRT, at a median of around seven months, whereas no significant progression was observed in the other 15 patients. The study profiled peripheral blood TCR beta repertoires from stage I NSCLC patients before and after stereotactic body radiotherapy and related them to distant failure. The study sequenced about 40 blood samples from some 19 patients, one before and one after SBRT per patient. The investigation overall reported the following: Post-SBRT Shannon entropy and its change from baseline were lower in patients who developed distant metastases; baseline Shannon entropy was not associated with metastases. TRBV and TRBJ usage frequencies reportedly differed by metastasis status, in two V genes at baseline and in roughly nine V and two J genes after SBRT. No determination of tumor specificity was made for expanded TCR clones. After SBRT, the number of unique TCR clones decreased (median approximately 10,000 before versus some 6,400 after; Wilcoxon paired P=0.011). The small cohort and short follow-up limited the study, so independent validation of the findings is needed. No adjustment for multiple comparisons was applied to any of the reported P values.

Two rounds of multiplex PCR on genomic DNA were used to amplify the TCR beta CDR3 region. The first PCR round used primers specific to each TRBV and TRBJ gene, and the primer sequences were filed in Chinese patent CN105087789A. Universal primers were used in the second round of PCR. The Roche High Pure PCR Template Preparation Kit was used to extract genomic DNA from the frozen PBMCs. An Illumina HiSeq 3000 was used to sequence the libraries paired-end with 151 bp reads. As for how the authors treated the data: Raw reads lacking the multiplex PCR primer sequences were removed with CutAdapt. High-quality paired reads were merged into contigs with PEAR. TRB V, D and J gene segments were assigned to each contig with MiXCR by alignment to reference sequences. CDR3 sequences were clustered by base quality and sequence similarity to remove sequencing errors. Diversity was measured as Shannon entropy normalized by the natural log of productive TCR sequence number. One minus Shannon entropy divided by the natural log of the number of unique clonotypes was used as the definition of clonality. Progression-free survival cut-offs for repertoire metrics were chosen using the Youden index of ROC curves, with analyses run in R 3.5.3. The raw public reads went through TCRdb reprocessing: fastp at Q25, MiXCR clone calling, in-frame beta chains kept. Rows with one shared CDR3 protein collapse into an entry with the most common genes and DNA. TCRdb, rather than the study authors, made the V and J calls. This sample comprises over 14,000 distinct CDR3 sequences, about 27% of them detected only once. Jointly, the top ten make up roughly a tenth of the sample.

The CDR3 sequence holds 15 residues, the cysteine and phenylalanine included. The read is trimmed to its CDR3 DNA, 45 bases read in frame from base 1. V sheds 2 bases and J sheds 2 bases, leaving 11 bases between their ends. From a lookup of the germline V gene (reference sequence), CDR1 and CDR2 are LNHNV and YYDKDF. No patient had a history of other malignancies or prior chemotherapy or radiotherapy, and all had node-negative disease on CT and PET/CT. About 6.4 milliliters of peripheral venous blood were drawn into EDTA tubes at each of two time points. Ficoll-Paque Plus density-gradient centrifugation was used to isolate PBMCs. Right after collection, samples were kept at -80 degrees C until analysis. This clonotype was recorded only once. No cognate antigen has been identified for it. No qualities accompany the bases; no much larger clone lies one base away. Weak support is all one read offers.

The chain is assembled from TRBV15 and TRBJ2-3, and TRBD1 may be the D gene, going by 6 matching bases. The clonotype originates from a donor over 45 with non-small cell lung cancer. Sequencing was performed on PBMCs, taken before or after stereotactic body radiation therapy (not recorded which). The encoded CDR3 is CATSRSPGHTDTQYF. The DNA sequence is TGTGCCACCAGCAGATCCCCGGGACACACAGATACGCAGTATTTT.